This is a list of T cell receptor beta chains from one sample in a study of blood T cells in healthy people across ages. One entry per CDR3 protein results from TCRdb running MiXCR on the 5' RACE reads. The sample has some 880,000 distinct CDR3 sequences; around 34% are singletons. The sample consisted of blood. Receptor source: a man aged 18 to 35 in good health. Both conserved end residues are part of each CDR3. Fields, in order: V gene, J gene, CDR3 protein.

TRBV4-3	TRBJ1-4	CASRTRRTATNEKLFF
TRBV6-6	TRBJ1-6	CASRGESPLHF
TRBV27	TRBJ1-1	CASSRLLNTEAFF
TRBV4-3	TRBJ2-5	CASSQDVATDQYF
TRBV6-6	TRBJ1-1	CASSRNNRLEDTEAFF
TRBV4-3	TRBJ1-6	CASSQRTGGNSPLHF
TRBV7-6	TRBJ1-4	CASSPKGGRAEKLFF
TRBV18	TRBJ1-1	CASSPPIGGQGAPEAFF
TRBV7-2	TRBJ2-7	CASKLAGLSYEQYF
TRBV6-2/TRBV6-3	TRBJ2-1	CASSLIRTNEQFF
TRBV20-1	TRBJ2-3	CSAAHFSGGGTDTQYF
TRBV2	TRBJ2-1	CASSEGIAGNEQFF
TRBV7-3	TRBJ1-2	CASSPTGGAHGYTF
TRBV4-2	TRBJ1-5	CASSQEQGGQPQHF
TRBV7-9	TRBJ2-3	CASSPTGRTDTQYF
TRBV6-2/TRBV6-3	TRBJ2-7	CASSPGDGTYEQYF
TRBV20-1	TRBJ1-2	CSARDLRGYDYGYTF
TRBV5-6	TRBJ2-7	CASSLVGEDNYEQYF
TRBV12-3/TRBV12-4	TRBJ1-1	CASRVMEYTEAFF
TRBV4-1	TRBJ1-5	CASSPQPGGSNQPQHF
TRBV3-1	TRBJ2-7	CASRPTATGSYEQYF
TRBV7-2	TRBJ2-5	CASSLVGGMGETQYF
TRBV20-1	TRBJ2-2	CSARDSLTGYTGELFF
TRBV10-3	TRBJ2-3	CAISGRGNTDTQYF
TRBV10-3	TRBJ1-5	CAISESRAYNQPQHF
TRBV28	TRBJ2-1	CASSLTGTEGGEQFF
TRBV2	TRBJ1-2	CASSPTRDSDGYTF
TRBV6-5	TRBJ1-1	CASAPSVFRTEAFF
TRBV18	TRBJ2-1	CASSPSINEQFF
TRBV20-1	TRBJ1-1	CSARTQGGTEAFF
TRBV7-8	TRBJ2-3	CASSEAPSGRAADTQYF
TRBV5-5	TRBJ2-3	CASSLVSGRADTQYF
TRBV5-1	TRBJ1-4	CASSHRAETEKLFF
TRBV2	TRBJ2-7	CASRGQRSSYEQYF
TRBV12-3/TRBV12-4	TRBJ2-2	CASRAGANTGELFF
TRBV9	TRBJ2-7	CASSVDRGGYEQYF
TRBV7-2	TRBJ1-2	CASSFGDRVGGYTF
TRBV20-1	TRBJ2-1	CSASGRPYNEQFF
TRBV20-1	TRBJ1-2	CSAREGGDYGYTF
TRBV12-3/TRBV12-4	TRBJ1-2	CASRETGPGGYTF
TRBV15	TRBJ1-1	CATSSNVMNTEAFF
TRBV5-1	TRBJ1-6	CASSSGRPPDNSPLHF
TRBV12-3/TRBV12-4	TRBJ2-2	CASSFRTGVTGELFF
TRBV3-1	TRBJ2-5	CASSQDLGGSGTQYF
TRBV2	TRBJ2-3	CASSEALRDTQYF
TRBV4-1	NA	CASSQEGRGSKNIQYF
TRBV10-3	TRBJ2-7	CAISEPSGVEQYF
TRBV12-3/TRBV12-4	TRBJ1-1	CASSFITTENTEAFF
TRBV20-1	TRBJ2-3	CSARAGSTDTQYF